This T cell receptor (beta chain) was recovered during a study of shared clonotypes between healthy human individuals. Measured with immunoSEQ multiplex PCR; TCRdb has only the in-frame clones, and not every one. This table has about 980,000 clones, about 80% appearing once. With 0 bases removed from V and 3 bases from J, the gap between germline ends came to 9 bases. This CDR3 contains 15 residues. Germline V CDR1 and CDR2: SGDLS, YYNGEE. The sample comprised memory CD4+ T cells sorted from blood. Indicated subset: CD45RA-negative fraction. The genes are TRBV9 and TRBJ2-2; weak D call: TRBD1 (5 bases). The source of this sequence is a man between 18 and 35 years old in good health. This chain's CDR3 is CASSVAPTDTGELFF. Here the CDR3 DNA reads TGTGCCAGCAGCGTAGCTCCGACAGACACCGGGGAGCTGTTTTTT.